This T cell receptor beta chain stems from a study of T cells in Graves' hyperthyroidism and ophthalmopathy. Across 18 months, stable Graves' hyperthyroidism was marked by no progression to ophthalmopathy. PBMCs were sourced from approximately 9 ml fresh peripheral blood. General study results and limits: Among thyroid clonotypes expanded above 0.001, most also appeared in blood.

Trimming pared 6 bases from V and 4 bases from J, leaving 15 bases between. CDR1 is ENHRY, CDR2 SYGVKD, per germline. This CDR3 comprises 14 residues. It was RNA transcripts that yielded the amplified TCR beta CDR3 regions. A first-round RT-PCR of the TCR CDR3 used the HTBI primer set. One entry per CDR3 protein results from TCRdb running MiXCR on the multiplex PCR reads. The sample carries 480,000 or so distinct CDR3 sequences, about 15% recorded once. Note on this clonotype: Its antigen is currently unknown.

The clonotype was recovered from a woman aged 18-29 years with Graves' hyperthyroidism. The chain combines TRBV10-3 with TRBJ1-1, with a possible D match to TRBD1 (6 bases). The sample consisted of blood. The DNA for the CDR3 is TGTGCCATCAGGACTACCCAGGGGATCACTGAAGCTTTCTTT. Amino acids: CAIRTTQGITEAFF.